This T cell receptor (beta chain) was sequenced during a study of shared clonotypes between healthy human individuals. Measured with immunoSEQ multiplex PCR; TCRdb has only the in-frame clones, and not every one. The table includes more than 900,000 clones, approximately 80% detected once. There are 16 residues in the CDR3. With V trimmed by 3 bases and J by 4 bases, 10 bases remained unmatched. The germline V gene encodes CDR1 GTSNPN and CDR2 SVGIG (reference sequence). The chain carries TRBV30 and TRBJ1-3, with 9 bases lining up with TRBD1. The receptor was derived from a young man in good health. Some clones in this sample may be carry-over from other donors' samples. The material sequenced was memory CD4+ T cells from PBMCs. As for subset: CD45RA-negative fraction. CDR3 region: CAWSEPGTGYGNTIYF. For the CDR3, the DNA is TGTGCCTGGAGCGAACCGGGGACAGGGTACGGAAACACCATATATTTT.